Listed here are 5 T cell receptor beta chains from one sample, sequenced in a study of beta chain features in type 1 diabetes. These receptors' targets are unknown. cDNA synthesis used the whole RNA isolate, giving expressed TCRB sequences. TCRdb's table, derived via immunoSEQ multiplex PCR, lists solely in-frame clones and lacks some. The top ten hold nearly 0.04% of the sample, which has hundreds of thousands of clones, over 12% seen once. Findings and limits, study-wide: All four CD4+ subsets from Type 1 diabetes patients carried moderately but significantly shorter TCRB CDR3s.

Sequencing used naive CD4+ T cells from blood. Every receptor here comes from a man between 18 and 35 years old with type 1 diabetes.

This rearrangement joins TRBV7-3 to TRBJ1-2; 7 bases match TRBD1. V lost 4 bases and J lost 8; bases outside the gene matches: 7. Looked up from germline, CDR1 is SGHTA and CDR2 is FQGTGA. The CDR3 loop spans 13 amino acids. CDR3 nucleotide sequence: TGTGCCAGCAGCTCCTACACAGGGGACGGCTACACCTTC. It encodes CASSSYTGDGYTF.

The chain carries TRBV25-1 and TRBJ2-5; the D gene is possibly TRBD1 (6 bases). Trimming took 3 bases from V and 5 from J, leaving 13 bases between them. CDR3 length: 14 amino acids. Looked up from germline, CDR1 is MGHDK and CDR2 is SYGVNS. CDR3: CASSELQGWETQYF. CDR3 coding DNA: TGTGCCAGCAGTGAGTTACAGGGTTGGGAGACCCAGTACTTC.

The rearrangement joins TRBV28 to TRBJ1-2; D is perhaps TRBD1 (5 bases). The CDR3 totals 17 residues. The V gene lost 3 bases and the J gene lost 1 base, with 18 bases spanning the gap. Per germline, CDR1 MDHEN and CDR2 SYDVKM. The CDR3 bases are TGTGCCAGCAGTTTTTGGGGGTCCAGGAAAAATAACTATGGCTACACCTTC. Amino acid sequence: CASSFWGSRKNNYGYTF.

This clone showed up just a few times. The J gene is TRBJ2-7, the V gene TRBV4-1; D remains ambiguous. CDR3 length equals 14 residues. Germline V gene sequence: CDR1 MGHRA, CDR2 YSYEKL. With 1 base removed from V and 0 bases from J, the gap between germline ends came to 7 bases. CDR3 sequence reads: CASSQGHSSYEQYF. The CDR3 nucleotides are TGCGCCAGCAGCCAAGGTCACAGCTCCTACGAGCAGTACTTC.

This clone was picked up one time. V gene TRBV5-1 combines with J gene TRBJ2-5; TRBD1 matches at 8 bases. The CDR3 is 13 amino acids. CDR1 is SGHRS and CDR2 is YFSETQ in the germline V gene. The CDR3 here is CASGGLGEKTQYF. CDR3 nucleotides: TGCGCATCAGGGGGCTTAGGAGAAAAGACCCAGTACTTC.